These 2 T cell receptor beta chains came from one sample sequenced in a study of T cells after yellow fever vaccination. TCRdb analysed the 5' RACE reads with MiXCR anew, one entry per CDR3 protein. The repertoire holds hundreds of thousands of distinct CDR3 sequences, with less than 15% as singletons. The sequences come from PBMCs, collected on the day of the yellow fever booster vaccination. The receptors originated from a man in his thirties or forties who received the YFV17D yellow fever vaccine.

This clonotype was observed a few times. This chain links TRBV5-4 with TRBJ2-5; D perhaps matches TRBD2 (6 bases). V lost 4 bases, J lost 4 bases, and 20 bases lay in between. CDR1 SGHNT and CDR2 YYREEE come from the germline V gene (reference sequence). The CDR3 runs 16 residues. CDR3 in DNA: TGTGCCAGCAGCAGGAGGAGCGGAGGGCCTTTAGAGACCCAGTACTTC. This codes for CASSRRSGGPLETQYF.

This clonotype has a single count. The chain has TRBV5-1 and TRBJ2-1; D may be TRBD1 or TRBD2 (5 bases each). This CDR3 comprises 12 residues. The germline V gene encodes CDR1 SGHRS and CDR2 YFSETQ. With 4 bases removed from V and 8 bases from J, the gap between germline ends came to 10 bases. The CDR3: CASSPGTYEQFF. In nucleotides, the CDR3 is TGCGCCAGCAGCCCGGGGACCTATGAGCAGTTCTTC.